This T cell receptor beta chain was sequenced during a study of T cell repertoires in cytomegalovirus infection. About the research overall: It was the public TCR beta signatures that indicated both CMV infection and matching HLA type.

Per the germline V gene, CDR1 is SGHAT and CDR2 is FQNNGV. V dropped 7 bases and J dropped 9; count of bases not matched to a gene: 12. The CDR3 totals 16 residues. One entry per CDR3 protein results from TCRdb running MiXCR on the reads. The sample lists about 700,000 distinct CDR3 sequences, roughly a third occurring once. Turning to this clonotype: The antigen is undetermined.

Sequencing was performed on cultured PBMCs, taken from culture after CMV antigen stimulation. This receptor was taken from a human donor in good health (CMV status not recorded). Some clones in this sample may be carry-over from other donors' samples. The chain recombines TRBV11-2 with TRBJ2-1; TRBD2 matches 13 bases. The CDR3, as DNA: TGTGCCAGCACCCCGGGACTAGCGGGATTTGGGGGTGAGCAGTTCTTC. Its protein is CASTPGLAGFGGEQFF.